This entry concerns a single T cell receptor (beta chain). The antigen remains undetermined. A single record per CDR3 protein comes from TCRdb applying MiXCR to the reads. The table shows about 6,000 distinct CDR3 sequences, with roughly 15% occurring only once. The CDR3 is 15 residues long. Trimming removed 3 bases from V and 4 bases from J, with 16 bases in between. Germline values: CDR1 DFQATT, CDR2 SNEGSKA (reference sequence). This entry comes from a study of liver allograft versus peripheral blood T cells. Study as a whole: Transplanted livers and recipients' peripheral blood had their T cell receptor repertoires compared.

Findings and limits, study-wide: It was reported that the T cell receptor repertoires found inside liver allografts differed from those that were detected in peripheral blood.

The TCR originated in a human patient who had a liver transplant. Some T cells may be transferred from the graft donor. The J gene is TRBJ1-5, the V gene TRBV20-1; D perhaps matches TRBD1 (5 bases). The CDR3 spells CSARWGGLGNQPQHF. Here the CDR3 DNA reads TGCAGTGCTAGGTGGGGGGGTTTGGGAAATCAGCCCCAGCATTTT.